These 10 T cell receptor beta chains originate from one sample sequenced in a study of T cell changes during pregnancy in multiple sclerosis. Repertoires were generated with immunoSEQ multiplex PCR, while TCRdb's copy carries only in-frame clones and drops some. The table has about 39,000 clones, over 75% seen once; the top ten hold approximately 0.49%. Specimen: CD4+ T cells from peripheral blood mononuclear cells, collected in the first trimester of pregnancy. Receptors were obtained from a female donor in good health, enrolled as a control in a pregnancy study.

The V gene is TRBV30, the J gene TRBJ1-2; D is perhaps TRBD1 (5 bases). Trimming shortened V by 2 bases and J by 8 bases, and 15 bases separated the two germline ends. Per germline, CDR1 GTSNPN and CDR2 SVGIG (reference sequence). The CDR3 totals 13 residues. The CDR3 is CAWSRRGFGGYTF. The CDR3 DNA is TGTGCCTGGAGTCGTAGGGGTTTCGGGGGCTACACCTTC.

The chain has TRBV19 and TRBJ1-2; D not certain. The CDR3 loop spans 12 amino acids. Between the trimmed V and J ends, which lost 4 bases and 4 bases, there was a span of 7 bases. From germline, CDR1 is LNHDA and CDR2 SQIVND (reference sequence). CDR3 nucleotides: TGTGCCAGTAGTAAGCCGCCCTATGGCTACACCTTC. The encoded protein is CASSKPPYGYTF.

V gene TRBV11-2 combines with J gene TRBJ1-4, with 8 bases lining up with TRBD1. The germline V gene has CDR1 SGHAT and CDR2 FQNNGV. The CDR3 runs 15 residues. The V and J ends lost 5 bases and 7 bases, in that order; junction bases with no gene match: 9. The chain's CDR3 is CASSRGRTGTEKLFF. Here the CDR3 DNA reads TGTGCCAGCAGCCGAGGCCGGACAGGGACTGAAAAACTGTTTTTT.

This chain connects TRBV30 to TRBJ2-3; TRBD2 might be the D (6 bases). Germline V lookup: CDR1 GTSNPN, CDR2 SVGIG (reference sequence). V dropped 0 bases and J dropped 2 bases, with 12 bases sitting between them. The CDR3 extends over 15 amino acids. This chain's CDR3 is CAWSVPRGITDTQYF. CDR3 DNA sequence: TGTGCCTGGAGTGTTCCGCGGGGAATCACAGATACGCAGTATTTT. Based on the CDR3 plus reference TRBV30 and TRBJ2-3, the full variable domain is SQTIHQWPATLVQPVGSPLSLECTVEGTSNPNLYWYRQAAGRGLQLLFYSVGIGQISSEVPQNLSASRPQDRQFILSSKKLLLSDSGFYLCAWSVPRGITDTQYFGPGTRLTVL.

V and J are TRBV4-1 and TRBJ1-5, with a weak D call TRBD1 (5 bases). The CDR3 consists of 15 residues. V lost 4 bases to trimming and J lost 5 bases, with 15 bases between them. The germline CDR1 and CDR2 sequences are MGHRA and YSYEKL. The CDR3 protein is CASSLDPQGYQPQHF. The CDR3 DNA sequence: TGCGCCAGCAGCCTAGACCCGCAGGGTTATCAGCCCCAGCATTTT.

This chain links TRBV2 with TRBJ1-5, with 7 bases that match TRBD1. This CDR3 spans 15 amino acids. V lost 7 bases to trimming and J lost 6 bases; unmatched junction nucleotides: 12. Germline V gene data show CDR1 as SNHLY and CDR2 as FYNNEI. Here the CDR3 DNA reads TGTGCCAGCAATCCTATCGGGACAGCAACTCAGCCCCAGCATTTT. Translation gives CASNPIGTATQPQHF.

This chain joins TRBV10-3 and TRBJ1-5; 8 bases agree with TRBD1. Losses at the gene ends were 8 bases for V and 4 bases for J; bases not matched to a gene: 4. The CDR3 totals 13 residues. The germline CDR1 and CDR2 sequences are ENHRY and SYGVKD. The CDR3 nucleotides are TGTGCCATCGGGGGGACAGGTAATCAGCCCCAGCATTTT. It translates to CAIGGTGNQPQHF.

The chain uses TRBV19 and TRBJ1-6, with TRBD1 matching over 7 bases. The CDR3 contains 16 residues. Germline values: CDR1 LNHDA, CDR2 SQIVND (reference sequence). V was pared by 9 bases and J by 7 bases, with 15 bases of the junction left unmatched. The CDR3 coding sequence is TGTGCCAGCCGAACGCCCTACGGGACAGAGAATTCACCCCTCCACTTT. Translating it yields CASRTPYGTENSPLHF.

The gene calls are TRBV6-5 and TRBJ1-4; 9 positions match TRBD1. Germline assignment: CDR1 MNHEY and CDR2 SVGAGI. Unmatched junction bases numbered 7, after V lost 6 bases and J lost 8 bases. The CDR3 spans 14 residues. CDR3 sequence (DNA): TGTGCCAGCAGGTCGACAGGGGGAGTGGAAAAACTGTTTTTT. It translates to CASRSTGGVEKLFF.

The chain couples TRBV5-4 to TRBJ1-2; D unresolved. The CDR3 is 13 amino acids. Looked up from germline, CDR1 is SGHNT and CDR2 is YYREEE (reference sequence). Deletions cut 4 bases from V and 9 bases from J, with 16 bases between. CDR3 DNA: TGTGCCAGCAGCGCCGCCGAGAGGTGGAGCTACACCTTC. Its protein product is CASSAAERWSYTF.